Only a few counts were recorded for the clone carrying this T cell receptor beta chain. It may be a read error: a sequence one base away is much more abundant. The CDR3 extends over 15 amino acids. Trimming shortened V by 6 bases and J by 3 bases, and 12 bases separated the two germline ends. Per the germline V gene, CDR1 is ENHRY and CDR2 is SYGVKD. This entry comes from a study of CD8 T cells in ankylosing spondylitis. For TCR beta, libraries came from quantitative 5'-RACE with molecular barcodes. MiXCR, run by TCRdb on the 5' RACE reads, gives a single entry per CDR3 protein. Of 200,000 to 300,000 distinct CDR3 sequences in the sample, around 7.8% were seen once.

Source material: blood, either unsorted or a sorted T cell fraction (not recorded which). The chain carries TRBV10-3 and TRBJ1-6; no firm D call. This sequence originates from a male donor with ankylosing spondylitis or in good health (not recorded which). The CDR3 sequence: CAIREAGLYNSPLHF. The CDR3 bases are TGTGCCATCAGGGAGGCCGGCCTCTATAATTCACCCCTCCACTTT.